These T cell receptor beta chains were read from a single sample in a study of blood T cell repertoires in COVID-19. The assay was immunoSEQ multiplex PCR, and TCRdb's table has in-frame clones only and misses some. The profile covers over 350,000 clones, with roughly 90% appearing a single time and about 0.78% taken by the ten largest. The sample comprised PBMCs or T cells enriched from blood (not recorded which). The receptor source for this set is a woman in her forties who had been exposed to COVID-19. CDR3s include the opening cysteine and the closing phenylalanine or tryptophan.

V	J	length	CDR3
TRBV19	TRBJ1-2	13	CASNIGGNYGYTF
TRBV6-2/TRBV6-3	TRBJ2-5	16	CASSYRGLAGSETQYF
TRBV14	TRBJ1-1	15	CASSQGPDRGEGAFF
TRBV18	TRBJ1-6	13	CASSGQGGSPLHF
TRBV6-1	TRBJ1-1	16	CASSAIQGQGIRTAFF
TRBV30	TRBJ1-4	14	CAWSAGTGNEKLFF
TRBV9	TRBJ1-5	15	CASSVGVYSNQPQHF
TRBV7-9	TRBJ1-1	14	CASSLFPGVTEAFF
TRBV19	TRBJ1-4	14	CASHGQGLGEKLFF
TRBV5-4	TRBJ1-1	15	CASSFRQGENTEAFF
TRBV9	TRBJ2-3	17	CASSVWGGAGSTDTQYF
TRBV2	TRBJ1-5	14	CASSTDSDNQPQHF
TRBV30	TRBJ1-4	14	CAWSTGQGGGKLFF
TRBV25-1	TRBJ1-2	14	CASSEQTGSYGYTF
TRBV18	TRBJ2-7	12	CASSPGGDEQYF
TRBV2	TRBJ1-1	14	CASTKDIRNTEAFF
TRBV18	TRBJ1-1	14	CASSPAPVGIEAFF
TRBV5-1	TRBJ2-3	14	CASSTAGGLDTQYF
TRBV6-5	TRBJ1-4	14	CASRPWAGVEKLFF
TRBV3-1/TRBV3-2	TRBJ2-5	16	CASSQGIGREQETQYF
TRBV19	TRBJ1-2	16	CASSIGSSRGGSGYTF
TRBV29-1	TRBJ2-3	13	CSGRAGAGDTQYF
TRBV24-1	TRBJ2-1	14	CATSVPGGRNEQFF
TRBV9	TRBJ2-2	14	CASKRDRAGGELFF
TRBV6-5	TRBJ1-2	12	CASTPGVGGYTF
TRBV30	TRBJ1-2	16	CAWGRGGSGSLYGYTF
TRBV2	TRBJ1-1	14	CASSEWVYGSEAFF
TRBV7-2	TRBJ1-2	14	CASSPGTGRYGYTF
TRBV5-1	TRBJ2-3	15	CASSPGTASTDTQYF
TRBV6-1	TRBJ1-2	17	CASSESPGSVSRDGYTF
TRBV7-8	TRBJ1-5	15	CASSSGQGAAQPQHF
TRBV6-6	TRBJ1-2	15	CASKLDGAAGDGYTF
TRBV2	TRBJ2-7	13	CATLTPFSYEQYF
TRBV9	TRBJ2-4	16	CASSVGADLAKNIQYF
TRBV5-6	TRBJ2-7	17	CASSLVRQGILIYEQYF
TRBV6-5	TRBJ1-2	11	CASTRGYGYTF
TRBV19	TRBJ2-5	14	CASRGTGHQETQYF
TRBV6-6	TRBJ2-3	15	CASKFKRTGTDTQYF
TRBV18	TRBJ1-4	21	CASSPSAVFQGTRATNEKLFF
TRBV5-4	TRBJ2-2	20	CASSAGLAGPRLKNTGELFF
TRBV12-5	TRBJ1-6	18	CASGWDRGSTTYNSPLHF
TRBV24-1	TRBJ1-5	13	CATQWRAGQPQHF